Listed below are T cell receptor beta chains from one sample, sequenced in a study of blood T cell repertoires in COVID-19. The protocol was immunoSEQ multiplex PCR, while the TCRdb copy is restricted to in-frame clones and leaves out a portion. The table records hundreds of thousands of clones, over 75% of them present only once. Sequenced input: PBMCs or T cells enriched from blood (not recorded which). Receptors were obtained from a woman in her thirties or forties who had recovered from COVID-19. Each CDR3 is given with its conserved first and last residue. D genes are given only for firm matches. Clone size is shown for a subset of rows, as once, few, many or a class of expanded clone.

>-|TRBJ1-5|-|TRBV27|15
CATSLGVSGNQPQHF
TGTGCCACATCTTTAGGGGTTAGTGGCAATCAGCCCCAGCATTTT
>TRBD1|TRBJ1-1|few|TRBV5-1|15
CASSSTQGARTEAFF
TGCGCCAGCAGCTCAACACAGGGGGCGAGGACTGAAGCTTTCTTT
>-|TRBJ2-5|-|TRBV18|15
CASSSLDRTQETQYF
TGTGCCAGCTCATCCCTGGACAGAACTCAAGAGACCCAGTACTTC
>-|TRBJ1-3|-|TRBV9|14
CASSVNSDGNTIYF
TGTGCCAGCAGCGTTAACTCCGATGGAAACACCATATATTTT
>TRBD2|TRBJ2-1|once|TRBV24-1|15
CATSDYPSGSYEQFF
TGTGCCACCAGTGACTACCCTAGCGGGAGTTATGAGCAGTTCTTC
>TRBD2|TRBJ2-7|-|TRBV5-1|15
CASSFDGRAGYEQYF
TGCGCCAGCAGCTTCGACGGGAGGGCGGGTTACGAGCAGTACTTC
>TRBD2|TRBJ2-3|-|TRBV7-2|16
CASSLKLAGFTDTQYF
TGTGCCAGCAGCCTCAAACTAGCGGGGTTCACAGATACGCAGTATTTT
>-|TRBJ1-3|-|TRBV7-3|13
CASSAGPGNTIYF
TGTGCCAGCAGCGCGGGCCCAGGAAACACCATATATTTT
>TRBD1|TRBJ2-7|-|TRBV28|15
CASRPPDRGRYEQYF
TGTGCCAGCAGGCCCCCCGACAGGGGACGGTACGAGCAGTACTTC
>TRBD1|TRBJ2-5|-|TRBV9|13
CASSLTGSETQYF
TGTGCCAGCAGCTTGACAGGGTCGGAGACCCAGTACTTC
>-|TRBJ1-5|-|TRBV19|15
CASSTIGDSNQPQHF
TGTGCCAGTAGTACAATAGGGGATAGCAATCAGCCCCAGCATTTT
>TRBD1|TRBJ2-3|-|TRBV9|17
CASSVRPGTGGTDTQYF
TGTGCCAGCAGCGTACGCCCCGGGACAGGGGGCACAGATACGCAGTATTTT
>TRBD2|TRBJ2-7|once|TRBV4-2|15
CASSQGREAIYEQYF
TGTGCCAGCAGCCAAGGGCGGGAGGCCATCTACGAGCAGTACTTC
>-|TRBJ1-1|-|TRBV29-1|13
CSDRGTGLAEAFF
TGCAGCGACCGGGGGACGGGTTTGGCTGAAGCTTTCTTT
>TRBD2|TRBJ2-2|once|TRBV24-1|20
CATSDFRGTSGRATAGELFF
TGTGCCACCAGTGATTTTCGGGGGACTAGCGGGAGGGCCACCGCCGGGGAGCTGTTTTTT
>-|TRBJ1-3|few|TRBV18|14
CASSPQGVGNTIYF
TGTGCCAGCTCACCACAGGGGGTCGGAAACACCATATATTTT
>TRBD2|TRBJ2-5|once|TRBV7-3|16
CASSPRTSGALETQYF
TGTGCCAGCAGCCCGCGGACTAGCGGGGCTTTAGAGACCCAGTACTTC
>-|TRBJ1-2|once|TRBV3-1/TRBV3-2|13
CASSPTGQARYTF
TGTGCCAGCAGCCCAACCGGCCAGGCTCGCTACACCTTC
>TRBD1|TRBJ1-5|-|TRBV5-8|16
CASSLTFGTGNQPQHF
TGTGCCAGCAGCTTGACCTTCGGGACAGGGAACCAGCCCCAGCATTTT
>TRBD1|TRBJ1-2|-|TRBV5-1|14
CASSLLQGGYGYTF
TGCGCCAGCAGCTTGCTCCAGGGGGGCTATGGCTACACCTTC
>-|TRBJ2-4|-|TRBV6-5|14
CASSYGGAKNIQYF
TGTGCCAGCAGTTACGGGGGGGCCAAAAACATTCAGTACTTC
>-|TRBJ2-3|-|TRBV7-3|18
CASSLTSGGGGGTDTQYF
TGTGCCAGCAGCTTAACAAGTGGCGGCGGCGGCGGCACAGATACGCAGTATTTT
>TRBD2|TRBJ2-5|-|TRBV7-8|16
CASSLVFSGGRETQYF
TGTGCCAGCAGCTTAGTCTTCTCGGGGGGACGAGAGACCCAGTACTTC
>TRBD2|TRBJ2-7|-|TRBV5-4|15
CASSFRTSGAVEQYF
TGTGCCAGCAGCTTCCGGACTAGCGGGGCTGTCGAGCAGTACTTC